This T cell receptor beta chain was sequenced for a study of T cells in Graves' hyperthyroidism and ophthalmopathy. The investigators amplified TCR beta CDR3 regions from RNA transcripts. An initial round of RT-PCR targeting the TCR CDR3 relied on the HTBI primer set. TCRdb re-analysed the multiplex PCR reads in MiXCR, keeping a single row per CDR3 protein. The sample includes 500,000 to 600,000 distinct CDR3 sequences, just over 45% of them seen just once. Thyroid ultrasound, orbital computed tomography, clinical symptoms, and serum thyroxine and TRAb underpinned diagnoses. Overall study findings and caveats: Median prediction lead before ophthalmopathy onset was 6.5 months with the model.

This clonotype was seen repeatedly, ten times or more. The antigen remains unidentified. This CDR3 region has 15 residues. The V end lost 5 bases, the J end lost 5 bases, and 18 bases lay between the germline ends. CDR1 and CDR2 from the germline V gene are WNHNN and SYGVQD (reference sequence). The chain has TRBV10-1 and TRBJ1-1; no clear D gene. The sequenced sample consisted of peripheral blood or thyroid tissue (not recorded which). The receptor was isolated from a young woman with Graves' hyperthyroidism. As DNA, the CDR3 is TGCGCCAGCAGTCATACCCGATCGGATAGGACTGAAGCTTTCTTT. It encodes CASSHTRSDRTEAFF.